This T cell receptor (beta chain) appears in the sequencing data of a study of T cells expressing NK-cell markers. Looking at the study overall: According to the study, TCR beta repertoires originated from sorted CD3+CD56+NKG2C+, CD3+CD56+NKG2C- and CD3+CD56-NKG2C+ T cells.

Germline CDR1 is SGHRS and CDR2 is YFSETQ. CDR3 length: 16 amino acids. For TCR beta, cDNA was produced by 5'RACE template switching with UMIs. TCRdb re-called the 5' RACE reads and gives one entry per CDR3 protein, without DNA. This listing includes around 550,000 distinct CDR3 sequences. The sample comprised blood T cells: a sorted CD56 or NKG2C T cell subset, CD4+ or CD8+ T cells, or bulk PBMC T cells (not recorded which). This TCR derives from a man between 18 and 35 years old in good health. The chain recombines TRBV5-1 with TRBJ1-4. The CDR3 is CASSSDGVPTNEKLFF.